This passage covers 25 T cell receptor beta chains from one sample sequenced in a study of T cell clonotyping in hematopoietic cell transplantation. Profiling relied on immunoSEQ multiplex PCR, and the TCRdb table lists in-frame clones only, not all of them. The data hold more than 40,000 clones, with approximately 81% observed a single time. Time point here: recipient sample about 28 days before transplant, after cytoreduction. The starting material was peripheral blood mononuclear cells, obtained before stem cell transplant. Receptors were obtained from a man aged 55 to 69 with acute myeloid leukemia. Some clones in this sample may be carry-over from other donors' samples.

The rearrangement links TRBV11-2 to TRBJ1-1; D might be TRBD1 (5 bases). V shed 1 base and J shed 10 bases, with 19 bases lying between them. CDR3 length: 15 amino acids. Per germline, CDR1 SGHAT and CDR2 FQNNGV. The chain's CDR3 is CASSLGPAPTDPAFF. In nucleotides, the CDR3 is TGTGCCAGCAGCTTAGGCCCAGCCCCGACAGACCCAGCTTTCTTT. Combining the CDR3 with reference TRBV11-2 and TRBJ1-1 gives the whole variable domain EAGVAQSPRYKIIEKRQSVAFWCNPISGHATLYWYQQILGQGPKLLIQFQNNGVVDDSQLPKDRFSAERLKGVDSTLKIQPAKLEDSAVYLCASSLGPAPTDPAFFGQGTRLTVV.

This clone showed up just a few times. The chain uses TRBV4-3 and TRBJ1-3; 7 bases match TRBD1. V trimming: 4 bases; J trimming: 2 bases; junction bases outside the gene matches: 11. The CDR3 extends over 17 amino acids. The V gene's germline CDR1 is LGHNA and CDR2 YSLEER. CDR3 loop: CASSRITTGAAGNTIYF. CDR3 DNA sequence: TGCGCCAGCAGCCGAATAACTACAGGGGCGGCTGGAAACACCATATATTTT.

Concerning this clone itself: This specimen includes other DNA sequences encoding the same CDR3. The V and J genes are TRBV6-5 and TRBJ2-3; no clear D gene. V lost 0 bases to trimming and J lost 1 base, with 2 bases between them. The CDR3 is made up of 13 amino acids. Per the germline V gene, CDR1 is MNHEY and CDR2 is SVGAGI. This chain's CDR3 is CASSYSGTDTQYF. In DNA form, the CDR3 reads TGTGCCAGCAGTTACTCGGGCACAGATACGCAGTATTTT.

The V call is TRBV27, the J call TRBJ1-2; D is perhaps TRBD1 (5 bases). This CDR3 comprises 15 residues. Germline values: CDR1 MNHEY, CDR2 SMNVEV (reference sequence). Trimming took off 2 bases at V and 4 bases at J, with 14 bases between the two ends. CDR3 bases: TGTGCCAGCAGTTTAAACCCACAGGTAGTCTATGGCTACACCTTC. This codes for CASSLNPQVVYGYTF.

The gene calls are TRBV29-1 and TRBJ2-1, with TRBD1 identical over 7 bases. The germline gives CDR1 SQVTM, CDR2 ANQGSEA. V lost 6 bases and J lost 4; bases outside the gene matches: 9. The CDR3 runs to 14 residues. The CDR3 nucleotides are TGCAGCGTCCAAAGGGGGCTCGGATACAATGAGCAGTTCTTC. It encodes CSVQRGLGYNEQFF.

V and J are TRBV5-1 and TRBJ2-5; D is perhaps TRBD1 (5 bases). Trimming took off 4 bases at V and 4 bases at J, with 11 bases between the two ends. The CDR3 contains 13 residues. CDR1 and CDR2 (germline): SGHRS, YFSETQ. This chain's CDR3 is CASSTQGGETQYF. The DNA for the CDR3 is TGCGCCAGCAGCACCCAGGGTGGAGAGACCCAGTACTTC.

In DNA form, the CDR3 reads TGCAGCGCTACCGGGGGACGTGAAAAACTGTTTTTT. It specifies CSATGGREKLFF. This chain uses TRBV29-1 with TRBJ1-4; tentative D call: TRBD1 (5 bases). Trimming cost V 7 bases and J 7 bases, with 13 bases left between them. The CDR3 length is 12 residues. CDR1 is SQVTM and CDR2 is ANQGSEA in the germline V gene.

The J gene is TRBJ1-5, the V gene TRBV19; D is undetermined. Trimming left V 5 bases short and J 7 bases short, with 12 bases between. The CDR3 spans 13 residues. Per germline, CDR1 LNHDA and CDR2 SQIVND (reference sequence). The DNA for the CDR3 is TGTGCCAGTAGTGAAGGTAGAAGACAGCCCCAGCATTTT. Its translation: CASSEGRRQPQHF.

The V and J genes are TRBV29-1 and TRBJ2-1; TRBD1 might be the D (6 bases). V was cut by 4 bases and J by 4 bases, with 11 bases left in between. Germline CDR1 and CDR2: SQVTM and ANQGSEA. The CDR3 spans 13 residues. In DNA form, the CDR3 reads TGCAGCGTTGGCGGACAGTTATACAATGAGCAGTTCTTC. The encoded protein is CSVGGQLYNEQFF.

V and J are TRBV14 and TRBJ1-4; D gene uncertain. Germline values: CDR1 SGHDN, CDR2 FVKESK. The CDR3 consists of 18 residues. The V gene lost 1 base and the J gene lost 5 bases, with 20 bases spanning the gap. CDR3 amino acids: CASSQGAASRAPNEKLFF. The CDR3 region has the DNA TGTGCCAGCAGCCAAGGAGCGGCCAGTAGGGCCCCGAATGAAAAACTGTTTTTT.

The V and J genes are TRBV4-1 and TRBJ1-2; 7 bases are a match to TRBD1. The germline V gene has CDR1 MGHRA and CDR2 YSYEKL. V shed 0 bases and J 5 bases; nucleotides not matched to a gene: 18. This CDR3 is built from 19 residues. The CDR3 region has the DNA TGCGCCAGCAGCCAAGAAAACGACAGATCGGACAGGCTGACATATGGCTACACCTTC. Translation gives CASSQENDRSDRLTYGYTF.

This clone appeared a single time. Here the CDR3 DNA reads TGTGCCAGCAGTTACTATCAGGGAGGGGGGGGTGCTGAAGCTTTCTTT. Its translation is CASSYYQGGGGAEAFF. The chain couples TRBV6-5 to TRBJ1-1, with D tentatively TRBD1 (6 bases). V was shortened by 1 base and J by 6 bases, with 18 bases between the two germline ends. Germline V gene sequence: CDR1 MNHEY, CDR2 SVGAGI. The CDR3 runs 16 residues.

The chain employs TRBV11-2 and TRBJ1-2; D is undetermined. Trimming took 10 bases from V and 8 from J, leaving 14 bases between them. This CDR3 is 11 amino acids long. From germline, CDR1 is SGHAT and CDR2 FQNNGV. The CDR3 reads CATSPGRGYTF. The DNA of the CDR3 is TGTGCCACCTCGCCTGGTCGAGGCTACACCTTC.

The gene calls are TRBV5-1 and TRBJ2-5; D uncertain. This CDR3 is built from 11 residues. V was pared by 2 bases and J by 2 bases, with 1 base between. Germline V gene data show CDR1 as SGHRS and CDR2 as YFSETQ. CDR3 sequence reads: CASSLQETQYF. For the CDR3, the DNA is TGCGCCAGCAGCTTACAAGAGACCCAGTACTTC.

V and J are TRBV6-6 and TRBJ1-1; TRBD1 matches 8 bases. CDR1 MNHNY and CDR2 SVGAGI come from the germline V gene (reference sequence). There are 13 residues in the CDR3. After removal of 7 bases from V and 7 bases from J, the junction contained 8 bases not matched to a gene. The CDR3 bases are TGTGCCAGCAAATCAGGGGGCGGGCTTGAAGCTTTCTTT. Its translation: CASKSGGGLEAFF.

The chain couples TRBV27 to TRBJ1-5; 7 bases are shared with TRBD1. Germline V CDR1 and CDR2: MNHEY, SMNVEV (reference sequence). This CDR3 has 14 amino acids. The trim removed 5 bases at V and 3 bases at J, leaving 4 bases unmatched. The CDR3 spells CASSNRGLNQPQHF. In DNA, the CDR3 is TGTGCCAGCAGTAACAGGGGCCTCAATCAGCCCCAGCATTTT.

V gene TRBV19 combines with J gene TRBJ1-2; D might be TRBD1 (5 bases). The CDR3 length is 13 residues. CDR1 and CDR2 (germline): LNHDA, SQIVND (reference sequence). Trimming removed 3 bases from V and 1 base from J, with 6 bases in between. The CDR3 coding sequence is TGTGCCAGTAGTATTGGGGGTAACTATGGCTACACCTTC. As protein: CASSIGGNYGYTF.

The V gene is TRBV6-4, the J gene TRBJ2-3; 10 nucleotides agree with TRBD2. Germline lookup yields CDR1 MRHNA and CDR2 SNTAGT. J lost 0 bases, V lost 5 bases, and 5 bases had no gene match. This CDR3 spans 16 amino acids. CDR3 sequence: CASSTERGGSTDTQYF. CDR3 coding DNA: TGTGCCAGCAGTACTGAGCGGGGGGGTAGCACAGATACGCAGTATTTT.

The V gene is TRBV28, the J gene TRBJ2-7; D possibly corresponds to TRBD2 (6 bases). The germline V gene encodes CDR1 MDHEN and CDR2 SYDVKM. Trimming removed 9 bases at V and 2 bases at J, with 11 bases between. This CDR3 is 12 amino acids long. The CDR3: CASRGLPYEQYF. In DNA, the CDR3 is TGTGCCAGTAGGGGACTTCCCTACGAGCAGTACTTC.

This chain's CDR3 is CAISLTSHQETQYF. CDR3 in DNA: TGTGCCATCAGTCTGACTAGCCACCAAGAGACCCAGTACTTC. The gene calls are TRBV10-3 and TRBJ2-5; 7 bases match TRBD2. The V and J ends lost 5 bases and 0 bases, in that order; junction bases with no gene match: 3. CDR3 length: 14 residues. Germline loops: CDR1 ENHRY, CDR2 SYGVKD.

The chain links TRBV5-1 to TRBJ2-1; D might be TRBD1 (5 bases). The V end was cut by 3 bases, the J end by 8 bases, with 9 bases between. The CDR3 covers 12 residues. CDR1 is SGHRS and CDR2 is YFSETQ in the germline V gene. This CDR3 is CASSYRGDEQFF. The CDR3 nucleotides are TGCGCCAGCAGCTATAGGGGCGATGAGCAGTTCTTC.

The V call is TRBV5-1, the J call TRBJ1-3, with D possibly matching TRBD1 (5 bases). CDR1 is SGHRS, CDR2 YFSETQ, per germline. Trimming cost V 4 bases and J 0 bases, with 17 bases left between them. CDR3 size: 17 residues. In DNA, the CDR3 is TGCGCCAGCAGCCCTACCGGGACGGCGAGCTCTGGAAACACCATATATTTT. Protein product: CASSPTGTASSGNTIYF.

The J gene is TRBJ1-4, the V gene TRBV7-9, with 7 bases matching TRBD1. Trimming took 5 bases from V and 0 from J; bases not matched to a gene: 3. This CDR3 is built from 15 residues. From germline, CDR1 is SEHNR and CDR2 FQNEAQ (reference sequence). CDR3 nucleotides: TGTGCCAGCAGCCCAGGGACAGCAACTAATGAAAAACTGTTTTTT. The encoded protein is CASSPGTATNEKLFF.

V gene TRBV28 combines with J gene TRBJ1-5; D remains ambiguous. V lost 3 bases and J 3 bases, leaving 12 bases between the germline ends. This CDR3 comprises 15 residues. Germline values: CDR1 MDHEN, CDR2 SYDVKM. CDR3 in DNA: TGTGCCAGCAGTTTTGCAGGACGGCCCAATCAGCCCCAGCATTTT. Protein sequence: CASSFAGRPNQPQHF.

The chain combines TRBV6-5 with TRBJ2-3; the match to TRBD2 covers 9 bases. CDR3 size: 15 residues. Unmatched junction bases numbered 13, after V lost 9 bases and J lost 6 bases. In germline, CDR1 is MNHEY, CDR2 SVGAGI. Here the CDR3 reads CASRGSGGPMDTQYF. The CDR3 DNA is TGTGCCAGTAGGGGTAGCGGGGGACCCATGGATACGCAGTATTTT.